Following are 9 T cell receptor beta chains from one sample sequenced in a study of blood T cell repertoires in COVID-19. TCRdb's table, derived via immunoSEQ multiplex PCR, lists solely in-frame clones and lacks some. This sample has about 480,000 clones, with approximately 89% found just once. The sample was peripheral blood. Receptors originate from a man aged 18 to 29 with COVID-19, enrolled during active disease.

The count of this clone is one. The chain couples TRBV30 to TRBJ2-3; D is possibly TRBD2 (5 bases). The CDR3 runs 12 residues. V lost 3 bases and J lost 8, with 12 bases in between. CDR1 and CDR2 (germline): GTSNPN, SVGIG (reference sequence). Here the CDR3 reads CAWRIASLTQYF. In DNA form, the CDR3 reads TGTGCCTGGAGGATAGCGAGTCTTACGCAGTATTTT.

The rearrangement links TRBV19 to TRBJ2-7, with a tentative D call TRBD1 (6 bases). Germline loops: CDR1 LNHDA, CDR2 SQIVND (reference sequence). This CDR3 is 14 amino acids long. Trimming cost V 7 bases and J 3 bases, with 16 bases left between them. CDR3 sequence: CASNSLTGNYEQYF. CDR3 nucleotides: TGTGCCAGTAATTCCCTCACAGGGAACTACGAGCAGTACTTC.

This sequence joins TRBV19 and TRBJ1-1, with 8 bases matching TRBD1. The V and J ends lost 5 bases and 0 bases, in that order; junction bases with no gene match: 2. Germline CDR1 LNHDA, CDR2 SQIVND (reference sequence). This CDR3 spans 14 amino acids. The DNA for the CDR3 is TGTGCCAGTAGTCGGGGACAGGTGAACACTGAAGCTTTCTTT. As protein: CASSRGQVNTEAFF.

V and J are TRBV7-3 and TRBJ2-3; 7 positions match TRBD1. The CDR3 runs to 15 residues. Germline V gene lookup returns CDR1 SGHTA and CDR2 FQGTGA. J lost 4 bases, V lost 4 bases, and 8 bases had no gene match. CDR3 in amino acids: CASSSTGYTPDTQYF. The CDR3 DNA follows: TGTGCCAGCAGCTCGACAGGGTACACCCCAGATACGCAGTATTTT.

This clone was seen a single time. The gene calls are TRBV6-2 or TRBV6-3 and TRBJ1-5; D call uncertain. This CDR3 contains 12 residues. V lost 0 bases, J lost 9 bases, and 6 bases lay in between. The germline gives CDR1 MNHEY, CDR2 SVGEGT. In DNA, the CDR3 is TGTGCCAGCAGTTACTCGCCCAGGCCCCAGCATTTT. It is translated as CASSYSPRPQHF.

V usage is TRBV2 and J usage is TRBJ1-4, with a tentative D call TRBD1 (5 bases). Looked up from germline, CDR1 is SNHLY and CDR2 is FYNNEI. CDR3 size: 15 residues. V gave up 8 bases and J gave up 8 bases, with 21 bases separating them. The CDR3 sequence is CASGSLSGAGEKLFF. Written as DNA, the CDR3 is TGTGCCAGCGGTTCATTAAGCGGGGCAGGGGAAAAACTGTTTTTT.

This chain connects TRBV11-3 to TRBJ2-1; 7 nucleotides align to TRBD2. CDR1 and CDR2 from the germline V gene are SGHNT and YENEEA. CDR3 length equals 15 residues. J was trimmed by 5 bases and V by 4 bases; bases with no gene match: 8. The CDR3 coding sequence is TGTGCCAGCAGCTCCGGGAGGAGGGACCACAATGAGCAGTTCTTC. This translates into CASSSGRRDHNEQFF.

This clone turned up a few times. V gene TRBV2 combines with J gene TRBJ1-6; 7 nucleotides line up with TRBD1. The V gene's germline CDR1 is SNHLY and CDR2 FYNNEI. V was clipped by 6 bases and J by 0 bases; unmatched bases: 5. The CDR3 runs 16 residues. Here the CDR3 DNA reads TGTGCCAGCAGCCGGGGACAGAGCTCCTATAATTCACCCCTCCACTTT. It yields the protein CASSRGQSSYNSPLHF.

The CDR3 protein is CASKGAGVTDTQYF. The CDR3 nucleotides read TGTGCCTCGAAGGGAGCGGGGGTAACAGATACGCAGTATTTT. The chain uses TRBV15 and TRBJ2-3, with 8 bases identical to TRBD2. Trimming cost V 11 bases and J 3 bases; bases outside gene matches: 10. Germline V gives CDR1 LNHNV, CDR2 YYDKDF (reference sequence). This CDR3 comprises 14 residues. The variable domain in full, completed from reference TRBV15 and TRBJ2-3, reads DAMVIQNPRYQVTQFGKPVTLSCSQTLNHNVMYWYQQKSSQAPKLLFHYYDKDFNNEADTPDNFQSRRPNTSFCFLDIRSPGLGDTAMYLCASKGAGVTDTQYFGPGTRLTVL.